The subject of this entry is one T cell receptor (beta chain). The target antigen is unknown. The data belong to a study of cytomegalovirus exposure and HLA in healthy donors. Broader study findings: Later, an analysis found that common viral pathogens appeared to be linked with several of the most significant clusters.

The PCR made use of 60 Vbeta and 13 Jbeta primers. Source study methods: Approximately 11 million of the 60 million to 80 million unique TCR beta chains counted in a later analysis were shared. Sequencing was performed with immunoSEQ multiplex PCR; in TCRdb, only in-frame clones are kept and a portion is missing. For V, J and clone size, that table is used; D and trimming come from the DNA. The table shows some 130,000 clones, with 75% to 80% occurring only once. This CDR3 is 15 amino acids long. The V segment lost 0 bases and the J segment 6 bases; nucleotides outside the gene matches: 5. CDR1 and CDR2 from the germline V gene are LNHNV and YYDKDF (reference sequence).

This receptor was identified in a woman aged 60-70 years in good health and CMV-seronegative. The genes are TRBV15 and TRBJ1-5; the match to TRBD1 covers 7 bases. Sequencing used PBMCs. CDR3 amino acids: CATSRETGVGQPQHF. CDR3 nucleotide sequence: TGTGCCACCAGCAGAGAAACAGGGGTCGGTCAGCCCCAGCATTTT.